The next 32 T cell receptor beta chains were all read from a single sample in a study of blood T cell repertoires in COVID-19. Libraries were prepared by immunoSEQ multiplex PCR; TCRdb keeps only in-frame clonotypes and omits some of them. The table includes approximately 300,000 clones, around 87% detected once. Source material: peripheral blood. Receptors originate from a woman aged 45-65 years with active or convalescent COVID-19.

The rearrangement uses TRBV7-2 and TRBJ2-5; the D gene is possibly TRBD2 (5 bases). Germline CDR1 and CDR2: SGHTA and FQGNSA. The V end was cut by 5 bases, the J end by 0 bases, with 10 bases between. The CDR3 has 14 residues. CDR3 loop: CASSPGLDQETQYF. The CDR3 nucleotides are TGTGCCAGCAGCCCAGGACTGGACCAAGAGACCCAGTACTTC.

The V and J genes are TRBV24-1 and TRBJ2-7; 12 nucleotides align to TRBD1. V dropped 4 bases and J dropped 7; count of bases not matched to a gene: 13. Germline CDR1 is KGHDR and CDR2 is SFDVKD. This CDR3 comprises 17 residues. Here the CDR3 reads CATSEGPGTGGLGEQYF. For the CDR3, the DNA is TGTGCCACCAGTGAAGGTCCCGGGACAGGGGGCTTGGGAGAGCAGTACTTC.

The rearrangement uses TRBV6-6 and TRBJ2-4, with TRBD2 matching 9 bases. The trim removed 4 bases at V and 5 bases at J, leaving 6 bases unmatched. The V gene's germline CDR1 is MNHNY and CDR2 SVGAGI (reference sequence). The CDR3 is 15 residues long. The CDR3 loop is CASSSGTSYQNIQYF. For the CDR3, the DNA is TGTGCCAGCAGTTCCGGGACTAGCTATCAAAACATTCAGTACTTC.

V and J are TRBV14 and TRBJ1-6; tentatively, D is TRBD1 (5 bases). CDR1 SGHDN and CDR2 FVKESK come from the germline V gene. This CDR3 is 13 amino acids long. The V end lost 4 bases, the J end lost 8 bases, and 9 bases lay between the germline ends. The CDR3 reads CASSPQGYSPLHF. The CDR3 DNA is TGTGCCAGCAGCCCCCAGGGTTATTCACCCCTCCACTTT.

This clone has a single count. This chain uses TRBV29-1 with TRBJ1-1; weak D call: TRBD1 (6 bases). V was shortened by 1 base and J by 8 bases, with 14 bases between the two germline ends. Germline V gives CDR1 SQVTM, CDR2 ANQGSEA. There are 13 residues in the CDR3. The CDR3 coding sequence is TGCAGCGTTGAAGCCCGGGACACGGAAGAAGCTTTCTTT. Its protein product is CSVEARDTEEAFF.

DNA of the CDR3: TGTGCCTGGAGTGTGTCGGGGACAGGCAATTCACCCCTCCACTTT. Its protein product is CAWSVSGTGNSPLHF. The rearrangement joins TRBV30 to TRBJ1-6, with 8 bases matching TRBD1. Germline assignment: CDR1 GTSNPN and CDR2 SVGIG (reference sequence). Trimming took 0 bases from V and 7 from J; bases not matched to a gene: 5. The CDR3 spans 15 residues.

The chain is built from TRBV5-1 and TRBJ1-1, with a tentative D call TRBD1 (5 bases). V was cut by 5 bases and J by 1 base, with 18 bases left in between. Germline V gene sequence: CDR1 SGHRS, CDR2 YFSETQ. CDR3 size: 16 residues. CDR3: CASSSDIRARNTEAFF. CDR3 DNA: TGCGCCAGCAGTTCCGATATCAGGGCAAGGAACACTGAAGCTTTCTTT.

The rearrangement joins TRBV3-1 (or the pseudogene TRBV3-2) to TRBJ1-1; 9 bases agree with TRBD1. V was pared by 4 bases and J by 7 bases, with 10 bases of the junction left unmatched. CDR3 length equals 15 residues. The germline gives CDR1 LGHDT, CDR2 YNNKEL (reference sequence). The CDR3 is CASSPNRGRSFEAFF. For the CDR3, the DNA is TGTGCCAGCAGCCCCAACAGGGGGCGCTCCTTTGAAGCTTTCTTT.

The chain uses TRBV2 and TRBJ1-3; D may be TRBD1 (6 bases). Germline loops: CDR1 SNHLY, CDR2 FYNNEI. The CDR3 is 13 residues long. V lost 4 bases and J lost 2, with 6 bases in between. This CDR3 is CASSGTAGNTIYF. Written as DNA, the CDR3 is TGTGCCAGCAGTGGGACAGCTGGAAACACCATATATTTT.

The chain links TRBV13 to TRBJ1-5; D is perhaps TRBD1 (6 bases). The CDR3 covers 16 residues. Per germline, CDR1 PRHDT and CDR2 FYEKMQ (reference sequence). V was clipped by 5 bases and J by 2 bases, with 16 bases between them. CDR3 in DNA: TGTGCCAGCAGCCATGGTATGGGGGCTGGCAATCAGCCCCAGCATTTT. Protein: CASSHGMGAGNQPQHF.

The chain couples TRBV27 to TRBJ1-1; 10 bases line up with TRBD1. V shed 2 bases and J 5 bases; nucleotides not matched to a gene: 5. This CDR3 region has 15 residues. Germline V gives CDR1 MNHEY, CDR2 SMNVEV (reference sequence). The chain's CDR3 is CASSLATGGRTEAFF. The CDR3 coding sequence is TGTGCCAGCAGTTTAGCGACAGGGGGCAGGACTGAAGCTTTCTTT.

The chain employs TRBV11-2 and TRBJ1-2, with D unclear. This CDR3 has 14 residues. CDR1 and CDR2 (germline): SGHAT, FQNNGV. Trimming took 0 bases from V and 3 from J, leaving 8 bases between them. CDR3 in amino acids: CASSLEPEDYGYTF. In nucleotides, the CDR3 is TGTGCCAGCAGCTTAGAACCCGAGGACTATGGCTACACCTTC.

J is TRBJ2-2 and V is TRBV5-1; 9 bases are shared with TRBD1. This CDR3 has 16 residues. Germline trimming cut 4 bases from V and 3 bases from J; bases unmatched to any gene: 7. CDR1 SGHRS and CDR2 YFSETQ come from the germline V gene. The CDR3 nucleotides are TGCGCCAGCAGCACCCTGAGGACAGGGGACACCGGGGAGCTGTTTTTT. Translated: CASSTLRTGDTGELFF. Supplemented by reference TRBV5-1 and TRBJ2-2, the full variable domain reads KAGVTQTPRYLIKTRGQQVTLSCSPISGHRSVSWYQQTPGQGLQFLFEYFSETQRNKGNFPGRFSGRQFSNSRSEMNVSTLELGDSALYLCASSTLRTGDTGELFFGEGSRLTVL.

The V call is TRBV6-2 or TRBV6-3, the J call TRBJ1-2; no reliable D call. V was trimmed by 2 bases and J by 8 bases, leaving 15 bases between them. Germline V gene lookup returns CDR1 MNHEY and CDR2 SVGEGT. The CDR3 extends over 14 amino acids. The DNA for the CDR3 is TGTGCCAGCAGTTACGCGGACCGAGGAGGAGGCTACACCTTC. It specifies CASSYADRGGGYTF.

The genes are TRBV6-6 and TRBJ2-7, with a tentative D call TRBD1 (5 bases). CDR1 is MNHNY and CDR2 is SVGAGI in the germline V gene (reference sequence). The CDR3 covers 14 residues. V was shortened by 2 bases and J by 5 bases, with 13 bases between the two germline ends. CDR3 bases: TGTGCCAGCAGTTACGAAGGACATCGCCACGAGCAGTACTTC. Encoded protein: CASSYEGHRHEQYF.

The gene calls are TRBV5-1 and TRBJ1-4; perhaps TRBD1 as D (6 bases). This CDR3 comprises 14 residues. Germline assignment: CDR1 SGHRS and CDR2 YFSETQ. V lost 2 bases to trimming and J lost 7 bases, with 12 bases between them. For the CDR3, the DNA is TGCGCCAGCAGCTTTGAACGGGACACTGAAAAACTGTTTTTT. As protein: CASSFERDTEKLFF.

The chain links TRBV7-2 to TRBJ2-1; 8 bases match TRBD2. The length of the CDR3 is 16 residues. The germline V gene encodes CDR1 SGHTA and CDR2 FQGNSA. V trimming: 1 base; J trimming: 6 bases; junction bases outside the gene matches: 8. As DNA, the CDR3 is TGTGCCAGCAGCTTAGTCCGCCTAGCGGGCGGCAATGAGCAGTTCTTC. This sequence encodes CASSLVRLAGGNEQFF.

The V and J genes are TRBV4-3 and TRBJ1-1; 9 positions agree with TRBD1. The CDR3 has 17 amino acids. V trimming: 4 bases; J trimming: 0 bases; junction bases outside the gene matches: 9. Germline loops: CDR1 LGHNA, CDR2 YSLEER. The CDR3 DNA reads as TGCGCCAGCAGCCCTGGGACAGGGTTAAATATGAACACTGAAGCTTTCTTT. Its translation: CASSPGTGLNMNTEAFF.

CDR3: CASGAVGTGAYHYGYTF. DNA of the CDR3: TGTGCCAGCGGAGCGGTCGGGACAGGGGCCTATCACTATGGCTACACCTTC. The chain is built from TRBV28 and TRBJ1-2; 10 positions match TRBD1. J was trimmed by 3 bases and V by 8 bases; bases with no gene match: 15. CDR1 and CDR2 from the germline V gene are MDHEN and SYDVKM. This CDR3 region has 17 residues.

This CDR3 is CAWQADSNQPQHF. CDR3 nucleotide sequence: TGTGCCTGGCAGGCCGATTCCAATCAGCCCCAGCATTTT. The V gene is TRBV30, the J gene TRBJ1-5; D unresolved. Trimming pared 5 bases from V and 3 bases from J, leaving 11 bases between. CDR3 size: 13 residues. Germline V gene sequence: CDR1 GTSNPN, CDR2 SVGIG (reference sequence). Full variable domain (remainder filled in from reference TRBV30 and TRBJ1-5): SQTIHQWPATLVQPVGSPLSLECTVEGTSNPNLYWYRQAAGRGLQLLFYSVGIGQISSEVPQNLSASRPQDRQFILSSKKLLLSDSGFYLCAWQADSNQPQHFGDGTRLSIL.

The chain has TRBV5-1 and TRBJ1-2; D is unclear. CDR3 length: 13 amino acids. V shed 7 bases and J shed 4 bases, with 14 bases lying between them. CDR1 and CDR2 (germline): SGHRS, YFSETQ. The CDR3 DNA is TGCGCCAGCCATGGAGATACCGTCTATGGCTACACCTTC. Translated: CASHGDTVYGYTF.

This clone has more than one count but fewer than ten. The chain's CDR3 is CSASRRQGGDTQYF. The DNA of the CDR3 is TGCAGTGCTAGTCGTCGGCAGGGAGGAGATACGCAGTATTTT. The J gene is TRBJ2-3, the V gene TRBV20-1; tentative D call: TRBD2 (6 bases). Trimming shortened V by 3 bases and J by 5 bases, and 15 bases separated the two germline ends. Germline CDR1 DFQATT, CDR2 SNEGSKA (reference sequence). CDR3 length equals 14 residues.

V gene TRBV19 combines with J gene TRBJ2-3; 7 positions agree with TRBD2. CDR3 size: 15 residues. V shed 5 bases, J shed 5 bases, and the junction held 10 bases outside the gene matches. In germline, CDR1 is LNHDA, CDR2 SQIVND (reference sequence). CDR3: CASSPTSARGDTQYF. The CDR3, as DNA: TGTGCCAGTAGTCCTACTAGCGCCCGCGGAGATACGCAGTATTTT.

Comments on this clone: In the same sample, other DNA sequences code for this CDR3. The chain combines TRBV30 with TRBJ2-7; TRBD1 matches at 8 bases. CDR3 length equals 14 residues. The germline CDR1 and CDR2 sequences are GTSNPN and SVGIG (reference sequence). The V gene end was trimmed by 0 bases and the J gene end by 2 bases; junction bases not matched to a gene: 3. The CDR3 nucleotides are TGTGCCTGGAGTGTAGGACAGGGTACCTACGAGCAGTACTTC. Translating gives CAWSVGQGTYEQYF.

The J gene is TRBJ2-2, the V gene TRBV11-3; 7 nucleotides line up with TRBD2. Looked up from germline, CDR1 is SGHNT and CDR2 is YENEEA. The junction had 0 bases not matched to a gene; V was cut back by 1 base and J by 7 bases. This CDR3 contains 13 residues. CDR3 loop: CASSLGEGGELFF. CDR3 DNA: TGTGCCAGCAGCTTAGGGGAGGGCGGGGAGCTGTTTTTT.

The CDR3 nucleotides read TGTGCCAGTAGCCGGGCGGGGCAGGATCTGCAGCCCCAGCATTTT. Translated, it gives CASSRAGQDLQPQHF. This chain connects TRBV19 to TRBJ1-5; maybe TRBD1 (5 bases). Germline V gene sequence: CDR1 LNHDA, CDR2 SQIVND (reference sequence). V lost 6 bases to trimming and J lost 7 bases, with 19 bases between them. This CDR3 has 15 amino acids.

The table lists this clone with a count of one. The chain is built from TRBV24-1 and TRBJ1-6, with 10 bases fitting TRBD1. Germline-derived CDR1 and CDR2 are KGHDR and SFDVKD. The V segment lost 3 bases and the J segment 9 bases; nucleotides outside the gene matches: 7. CDR3 size: 16 residues. CDR3 protein: CATSDPWTGGVSPLHF. DNA for the CDR3: TGTGCCACCAGTGATCCATGGACAGGGGGTGTTTCACCCCTCCACTTT.

V gene TRBV30 combines with J gene TRBJ1-2; D remains unclear. There are 13 residues in the CDR3. Germline V gene data show CDR1 as GTSNPN and CDR2 as SVGIG (reference sequence). V lost 0 bases, J lost 7 bases, and 12 bases lay in between. The CDR3 here is CAWSVGPGSGYTF. The CDR3 DNA reads TGTGCCTGGAGTGTAGGACCCGGGAGTGGCTACACCTTC.

The J gene is TRBJ1-1, the V gene TRBV7-6; 7 nucleotides agree with TRBD1. This CDR3 spans 14 amino acids. Germline assignment: CDR1 SGHVS and CDR2 FNYEAQ. J was trimmed by 5 bases and V by 1 base; bases with no gene match: 4. The CDR3 loop is CASSLETGRTEAFF. CDR3 in DNA: TGTGCCAGCAGCTTAGAGACAGGGCGGACTGAAGCTTTCTTT.

This clone was picked up one time. The chain recombines TRBV4-1 with TRBJ2-1, with a possible D match to TRBD2 (6 bases). The CDR3 has 12 residues. Trimming pared 1 base from V and 16 bases from J, leaving 14 bases between. From germline, CDR1 is MGHRA and CDR2 YSYEKL. In nucleotides, the CDR3 is TGCGCCAGCAGCCAAGTTGCGGGGTCACGATTCTTC. It translates to CASSQVAGSRFF.

This chain links TRBV5-4 with TRBJ2-7; TRBD1 matches 11 bases. The CDR3 is 16 residues long. Germline loops: CDR1 SGHNT, CDR2 YYREEE (reference sequence). J was trimmed by 4 bases and V by 0 bases; bases with no gene match: 6. The CDR3 sequence: CASSLGGTGGLYEQYF. The DNA of the CDR3 is TGTGCCAGCAGCTTGGGAGGGACAGGGGGTTTATACGAGCAGTACTTC.

The chain combines TRBV27 with TRBJ1-5, with TRBD1 matching 8 bases. Looked up from germline, CDR1 is MNHEY and CDR2 is SMNVEV (reference sequence). This CDR3 spans 20 amino acids. V lost 1 base to trimming and J lost 0 bases; unmatched junction nucleotides: 14. The CDR3 DNA reads TGTGCCAGCAGTTTATGGGCCCCTGACAGGGGACGGTATAGCAATCAGCCCCAGCATTTT. This codes for CASSLWAPDRGRYSNQPQHF.